These T cell receptor beta chains were read from a single sample in a study of regulatory T cells in long-lasting Graves disease. TCRdb passed the multiplex PCR reads through MiXCR, listing each CDR3 protein once. The sample records about 440,000 distinct CDR3 sequences, roughly 15% being singletons. This sample also belongs to another study, concerning T cells in Graves' hyperthyroidism and ophthalmopathy.

Sample: peripheral blood mononuclear cells (PBMCs), taken at new diagnosis, from a patient treated with antithyroid drugs. These receptors came from a woman under 40 with Graves disease. Both conserved end residues are part of each CDR3. Fields, in order: D gene, V gene, clone size, CDR3 length, J gene, CDR3 protein, CDR3 DNA. A D gene is named only where the DNA matches it firmly. Size values are once, few and many counts, or a class for expanded clones, and some rows have none.

.	TRBV7-2	.	13	TRBJ1-1	CASSSNGYTEAFF	TGTGCCAGCAGCTCAAATGGGTATACTGAAGCTTTCTTT
.	TRBV4-2	.	16	TRBJ2-1	CASSLLWDDLLNEQFF	TGTGCCAGCAGCCTTCTATGGGACGACCTCTTGAATGAGCAGTTCTTC
TRBD1	TRBV12-3/TRBV12-4	many	14	TRBJ2-5	CASSWGQGRETQYF	TGTGCCAGCAGTTGGGGACAGGGTAGGGAGACCCAGTACTTC
.	TRBV7-2	few	21	TRBJ2-4	CASSLGVEGAGFLSAKNIQYF	TGTGCCAGCAGCTTAGGAGTTGAGGGGGCGGGATTCTTGTCGGCCAAAAACATTCAGTACTTC
TRBD1	TRBV30	many	14	TRBJ2-7	CAWRTGWSSYEQYF	TGTGCCTGGAGGACAGGGTGGAGCTCCTACGAGCAGTACTTC
.	TRBV28	many	12	TRBJ1-1	CASSLEYTEAFF	TGTGCCAGCAGTTTGGAGTACACTGAAGCTTTCTTT
.	TRBV13	few	14	TRBJ1-3	CASSLGGKRNTIYF	TGTGCCAGCAGCTTAGGCGGAAAGAGAAACACCATATATTTT
TRBD2	TRBV19	.	16	TRBJ2-1	CASSIQLATYRNEQFF	TGTGCCAGTAGTATTCAACTAGCGACATACCGCAATGAGCAGTTCTTC
TRBD2	TRBV19	.	15	TRBJ2-1	CASRRLAGGPSEQFF	TGTGCCAGTAGGAGACTAGCGGGAGGGCCCTCTGAGCAGTTCTTC
TRBD2	TRBV29-1	many	16	TRBJ2-7	CSASGTSGESSYEQYF	TGCAGCGCCTCCGGGACTAGCGGGGAAAGCTCCTACGAGCAGTACTTC
TRBD1	TRBV27	few	14	TRBJ2-2	CASSTGGRTGELFF	TGTGCCAGCAGCACAGGGGGCCGGACCGGGGAGCTGTTTTTT
.	TRBV11-2	many	12	TRBJ2-1	CASSHLGYEQFF	TGTGCCAGCAGCCACCTCGGCTATGAGCAGTTCTTC
.	TRBV4-3	.	15	TRBJ2-7	CASSQERATPYEQYF	TGCGCCAGCAGCCAAGAGCGGGCCACCCCCTACGAGCAGTACTTC
.	TRBV12-3/TRBV12-4	many	12	TRBJ1-2	CASSLARQIYTF	TGTGCCAGCAGTTTAGCAAGACAGATCTACACCTTC
TRBD1	TRBV7-9	many	16	TRBJ2-1	CASSLGTGGRYNEQFF	TGTGCCAGCAGCTTAGGGACAGGGGGAAGGTACAATGAGCAGTTCTTC
TRBD2	TRBV7-9	many	13	TRBJ2-5	CAGGLAGQETQYF	TGTGCAGGGGGACTAGCGGGACAAGAGACCCAGTACTTC
.	TRBV27	many	15	TRBJ1-1	CASGSSAGRYTEAFF	TGTGCCAGCGGGAGTTCCGCGGGGAGGTACACTGAAGCTTTCTTT
TRBD2	TRBV27	few	16	TRBJ2-1	CASSLATSGTYNEQFF	TGTGCCAGCAGTTTAGCGACTAGCGGGACCTACAATGAGCAGTTCTTC
.	TRBV12-5	many	15	TRBJ2-5	CASGFNGRTQETQYF	TGTGCTAGTGGTTTCAACGGACGGACACAAGAGACCCAGTACTTC
.	TRBV29-1	.	12	TRBJ2-2	CSVGKLTGELFF	TGCAGCGTGGGCAAGCTAACCGGGGAGCTGTTTTTT
.	TRBV28	few	14	TRBJ1-2	CASRLSPRNYGYTF	TGTGCCAGCCGTTTGTCACCGAGGAACTATGGCTACACCTTC
.	TRBV2	many	12	TRBJ1-2	CASSVLGPGYTF	TGTGCCAGCAGTGTATTGGGGCCTGGCTACACCTTC